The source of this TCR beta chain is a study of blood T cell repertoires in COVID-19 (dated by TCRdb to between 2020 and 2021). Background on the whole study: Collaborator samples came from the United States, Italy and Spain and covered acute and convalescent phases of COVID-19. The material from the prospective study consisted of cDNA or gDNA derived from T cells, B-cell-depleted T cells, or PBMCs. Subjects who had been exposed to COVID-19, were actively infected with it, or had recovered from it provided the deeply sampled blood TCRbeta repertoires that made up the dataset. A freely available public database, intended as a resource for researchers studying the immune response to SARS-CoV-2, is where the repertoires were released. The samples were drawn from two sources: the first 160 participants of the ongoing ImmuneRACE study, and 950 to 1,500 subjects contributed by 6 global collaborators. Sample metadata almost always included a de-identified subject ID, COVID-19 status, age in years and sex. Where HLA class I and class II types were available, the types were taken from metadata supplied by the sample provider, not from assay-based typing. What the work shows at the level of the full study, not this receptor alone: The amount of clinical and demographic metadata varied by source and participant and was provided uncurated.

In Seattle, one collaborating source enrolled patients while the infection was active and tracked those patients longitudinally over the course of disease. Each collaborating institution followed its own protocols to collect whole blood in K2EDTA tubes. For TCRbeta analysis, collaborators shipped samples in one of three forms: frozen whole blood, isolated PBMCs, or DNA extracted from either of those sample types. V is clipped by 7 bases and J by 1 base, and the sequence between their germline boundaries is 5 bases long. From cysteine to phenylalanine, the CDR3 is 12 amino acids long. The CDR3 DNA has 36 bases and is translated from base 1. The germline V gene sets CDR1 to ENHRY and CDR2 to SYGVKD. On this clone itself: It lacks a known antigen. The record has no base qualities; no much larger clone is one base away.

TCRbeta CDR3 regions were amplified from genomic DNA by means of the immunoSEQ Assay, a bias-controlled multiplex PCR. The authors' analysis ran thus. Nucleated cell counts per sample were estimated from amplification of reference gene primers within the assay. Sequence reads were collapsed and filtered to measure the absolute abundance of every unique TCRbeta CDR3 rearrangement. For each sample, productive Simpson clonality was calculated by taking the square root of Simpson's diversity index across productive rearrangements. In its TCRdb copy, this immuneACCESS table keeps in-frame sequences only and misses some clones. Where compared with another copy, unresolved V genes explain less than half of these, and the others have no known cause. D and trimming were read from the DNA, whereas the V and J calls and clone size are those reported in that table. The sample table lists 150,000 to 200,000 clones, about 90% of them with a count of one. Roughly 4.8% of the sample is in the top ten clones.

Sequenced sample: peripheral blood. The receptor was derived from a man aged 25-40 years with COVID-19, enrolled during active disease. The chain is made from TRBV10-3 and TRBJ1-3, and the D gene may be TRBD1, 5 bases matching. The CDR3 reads CAITGSGNTIYF. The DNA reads TGTGCCATCACAGGGTCTGGAAACACCATATATTTT.